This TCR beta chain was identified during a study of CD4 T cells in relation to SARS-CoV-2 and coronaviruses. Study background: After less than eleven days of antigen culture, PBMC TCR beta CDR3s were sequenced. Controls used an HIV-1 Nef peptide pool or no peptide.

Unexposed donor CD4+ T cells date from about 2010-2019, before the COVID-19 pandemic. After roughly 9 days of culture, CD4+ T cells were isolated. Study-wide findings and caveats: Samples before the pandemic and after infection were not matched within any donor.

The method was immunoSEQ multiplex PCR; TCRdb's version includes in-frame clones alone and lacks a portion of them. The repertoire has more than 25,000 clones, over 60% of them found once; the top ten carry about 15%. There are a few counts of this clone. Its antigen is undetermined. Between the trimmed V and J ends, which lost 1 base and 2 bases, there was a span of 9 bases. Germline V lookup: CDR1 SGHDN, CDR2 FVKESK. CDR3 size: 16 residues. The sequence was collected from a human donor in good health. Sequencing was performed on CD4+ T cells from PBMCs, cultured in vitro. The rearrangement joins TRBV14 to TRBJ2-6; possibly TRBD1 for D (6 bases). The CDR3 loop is CASSQVWGPGANVLTF. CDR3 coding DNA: TGTGCCAGCAGCCAAGTTTGGGGGCCTGGGGCCAACGTCCTGACTTTC.